This entry lists 30 T cell receptor beta chains sequenced from one sample in a study of shared clonotypes between healthy human individuals. The repertoire was sequenced with immunoSEQ multiplex PCR; TCRdb's copy has only in-frame clones and lacks some. The repertoire consists of over 1.5 million clones, with under 99% occurring once and the leading ten covering less than 0.55%. The sequenced material came from naive CD4+ T cells sorted from blood. Described subset: CD45RA+ positively selected. The receptors stem from a young man in good health.

V gene TRBV12-5 combines with J gene TRBJ1-1; D not resolved. Germline assignment: CDR1 LGHNT and CDR2 FRNRAP. The CDR3 spans 13 residues. V was trimmed by 1 base and J by 3 bases, leaving 6 bases between them. The chain's CDR3 is CASGLGRDTEAFF. CDR3 nucleotide sequence: TGTGCTAGTGGTTTGGGACGGGACACTGAAGCTTTCTTT.

The V and J genes are TRBV6-6 and TRBJ2-7, with 7 bases identical to TRBD1. V was pared by 5 bases and J by 5 bases, with 12 bases of the junction left unmatched. CDR1 is MNHNY and CDR2 is SVGAGI in the germline V gene (reference sequence). The CDR3 has 15 residues. Here the CDR3 DNA reads TGTGCCAGCAGTCCGCCGCGACAGGGAGTTGACGAGCAGTACTTC. It encodes CASSPPRQGVDEQYF.

V and J are TRBV6-5 and TRBJ1-2, with 9 bases matching TRBD1. Per germline, CDR1 MNHEY and CDR2 SVGAGI. The CDR3 totals 14 residues. J gave up 2 bases and V 6 bases, and 4 bases lay outside the gene matches. The CDR3: CASSRDRVNYGYTF. CDR3 coding DNA: TGTGCCAGCAGCCGGGACAGGGTGAACTATGGCTACACCTTC.

The chain is built from TRBV25-1 and TRBJ2-7; tentatively, D is TRBD2 (6 bases). The CDR3 contains 12 residues. Germline V gene sequence: CDR1 MGHDK, CDR2 SYGVNS. Trimming took 6 bases from V and 7 from J, leaving 13 bases between them. CDR3 DNA: TGTGCCAGCAGACCCCCTGGGGGGGAGCAGTACTTC. It specifies CASRPPGGEQYF.

This chain connects TRBV29-1 to TRBJ2-1, with 10 nucleotides matching TRBD2. The germline gives CDR1 SQVTM, CDR2 ANQGSEA. The CDR3 has 15 residues. J lost 3 bases, V lost 3 bases, and 5 bases had no gene match. In DNA, the CDR3 is TGCAGCGTTGATGGGCTAGCGGGAGTCTACAATGAGCAGTTCTTC. Its protein is CSVDGLAGVYNEQFF.

On this clone: Different DNA sequences within this sample yield the same CDR3. V usage is TRBV5-1 and J usage is TRBJ2-1; TRBD2 matches at 8 bases. The CDR3 consists of 15 residues. Trimming at V came to 0 bases and at J to 2 bases, leaving 1 base not matched to a gene. The germline gives CDR1 SGHRS, CDR2 YFSETQ. Here the CDR3 reads CASSLELAAYNEQFF. The CDR3 region has the DNA TGCGCCAGCAGCTTGGAACTAGCGGCCTACAATGAGCAGTTCTTC. The variable domain in full, with the rest retrieved from reference TRBV5-1 and TRBJ2-1, is KAGVTQTPRYLIKTRGQQVTLSCSPISGHRSVSWYQQTPGQGLQFLFEYFSETQRNKGNFPGRFSGRQFSNSRSEMNVSTLELGDSALYLCASSLELAAYNEQFFGPGTRLTVL.

The genes are TRBV5-1 and TRBJ2-7; D might be TRBD1 (6 bases). The V and J ends lost 2 bases and 1 base respectively, with 10 bases between them. The CDR3 covers 14 residues. Germline V gene sequence: CDR1 SGHRS, CDR2 YFSETQ. The CDR3 is CASSFTGTSYEQYF. Here the CDR3 DNA reads TGCGCCAGCAGCTTCACAGGGACGTCCTACGAGCAGTACTTC.

V usage is TRBV6-5 and J usage is TRBJ2-7; 7 nucleotides match TRBD2. The germline V gene has CDR1 MNHEY and CDR2 SVGAGI. This CDR3 comprises 15 residues. V shed 7 bases, J shed 3 bases, and the junction held 12 bases outside the gene matches. CDR3 region: CASKAYGTMGYEQYF. The CDR3 bases are TGTGCCAGCAAAGCCTATGGGACTATGGGCTACGAGCAGTACTTC.

The rearrangement uses TRBV10-3 and TRBJ1-3, with a tentative D call TRBD1 (6 bases). V was cut by 3 bases and J by 0 bases, with 24 bases left in between. This CDR3 is built from 20 residues. The germline CDR1 and CDR2 sequences are ENHRY and SYGVKD. For the CDR3, the DNA is TGTGCCATCAGTGAACACCGATGGGAGGGGGTTACCAACTCTGGAAACACCATATATTTT. Translated: CAISEHRWEGVTNSGNTIYF.

J is TRBJ1-1 and V is TRBV6-1; 8 bases are a match to TRBD1. Germline V gene sequence: CDR1 MNHNS, CDR2 SASEGT. This CDR3 contains 15 residues. The ends lost 2 bases at V and 1 base at J; junction bases unmatched: 3. CDR3 sequence: CASSEQGAPNTEAFF. CDR3 DNA sequence: TGTGCCAGCAGTGAACAGGGGGCTCCGAACACTGAAGCTTTCTTT.

The V and J genes are TRBV6-6 and TRBJ2-7, with 8 positions matching TRBD2. V gave up 8 bases and J gave up 2 bases; unmatched junction bases: 11. This CDR3 has 15 residues. CDR1 is MNHNY and CDR2 is SVGAGI in the germline V gene (reference sequence). This CDR3 is CASETTSGPTYEQYF. CDR3 sequence (DNA): TGTGCCAGCGAAACCACTAGCGGCCCAACCTACGAGCAGTACTTC.

The gene calls are TRBV7-9 and TRBJ1-1, with D uncertain. Germline V gene sequence: CDR1 SEHNR, CDR2 FQNEAQ (reference sequence). The CDR3 is 12 residues long. V was trimmed by 6 bases and J by 9 bases, leaving 14 bases between them. CDR3 residues: CASSQAGFQAFF. The CDR3 DNA reads as TGTGCCAGCAGTCAGGCGGGTTTTCAAGCTTTCTTT.

The rearrangement uses TRBV28 and TRBJ2-7, with D uncertain. CDR1 is MDHEN, CDR2 SYDVKM, per germline. Trimming stripped 1 base from V and 12 bases from J, with 16 bases between. The CDR3 length is 13 residues. The CDR3 reads CASSLLSNGLRYF. CDR3 sequence (DNA): TGTGCCAGCAGTTTATTATCCAACGGCCTAAGGTACTTC.

The chain links TRBV28 to TRBJ1-5; D possibly corresponds to TRBD1 (6 bases). Trimming cost V 2 bases and J 6 bases, with 14 bases left between them. The CDR3 has 15 amino acids. Germline V gene data show CDR1 as MDHEN and CDR2 as SYDVKM. CDR3 residues: CASSLHQGLAQPQHF. Here the CDR3 DNA reads TGTGCCAGCAGTTTACACCAGGGGTTGGCTCAGCCCCAGCATTTT.

The CDR3 nucleotides are TGTGCCAGCAGTCGAGCAGGGAACTACGAGCAGTACTTC. Amino acid sequence: CASSRAGNYEQYF. V is TRBV6-5 and J is TRBJ2-7, with D perhaps matching TRBD1 (5 bases). Trimming took off 5 bases at V and 3 bases at J, with 11 bases between the two ends. The CDR3 totals 13 residues. Germline values: CDR1 MNHEY, CDR2 SVGAGI.

The chain links TRBV5-4 to TRBJ1-1, with 8 bases identical to TRBD1. Germline V gene data show CDR1 as SGHNT and CDR2 as YYREEE (reference sequence). This CDR3 region has 15 residues. V lost 0 bases to trimming and J lost 1 base; unmatched junction nucleotides: 2. The CDR3 loop is CASSLVGQGNTEAFF. CDR3 in DNA: TGTGCCAGCAGCTTGGTAGGACAGGGGAACACTGAAGCTTTCTTT.

CDR3 protein: CASSQDNGLAGDLLYEQYF. The CDR3 DNA sequence: TGCGCCAGCAGCCAAGACAACGGACTAGCGGGAGACCTACTTTACGAGCAGTACTTC. V gene TRBV4-1 combines with J gene TRBJ2-7, with 13 bases identical to TRBD2. Trimming cost V 0 bases and J 4 bases; bases outside gene matches: 12. The CDR3 spans 19 residues. Germline CDR1 reads MGHRA; CDR2 reads YSYEKL.

Concerning this clone: Other nucleotide sequences in the sample specify the same CDR3. The J gene is TRBJ2-7, the V gene TRBV28; no clear D gene. Germline V gene lookup returns CDR1 MDHEN and CDR2 SYDVKM. V lost 6 bases to trimming and J lost 1 base, with 4 bases between them. This CDR3 region has 11 residues. The CDR3 sequence: CASRGSYEQYF. CDR3 bases: TGTGCCAGCAGGGGTTCCTACGAGCAGTACTTC.

The genes are TRBV15 and TRBJ1-3, with unresolved D. Per the germline V gene, CDR1 is LNHNV and CDR2 is YYDKDF (reference sequence). The CDR3 is made up of 16 amino acids. Trimming shortened V by 0 bases and J by 0 bases, and 9 bases separated the two germline ends. The DNA for the CDR3 is TGTGCCACCAGCAGAGATGCGGTGGGCTCTGGAAACACCATATATTTT. Its translation is CATSRDAVGSGNTIYF. Variable domain in full (rest from reference TRBV15 and TRBJ1-3): DAMVIQNPRYQVTQFGKPVTLSCSQTLNHNVMYWYQQKSSQAPKLLFHYYDKDFNNEADTPDNFQSRRPNTSFCFLDIRSPGLGDTAMYLCATSRDAVGSGNTIYFGEGSWLTVV.

The chain recombines TRBV10-1 with TRBJ2-1; D is tentatively TRBD1 or TRBD2 (5 bases each). The germline V gene encodes CDR1 WNHNN and CDR2 SYGVQD (reference sequence). V was shortened by 5 bases and J by 2 bases, with 16 bases between the two germline ends. The CDR3 has 16 amino acids. DNA of the CDR3: TGCGCCAGCAGTTTCTCCGGGACGGCCCCCTACAATGAGCAGTTCTTC. This translates into CASSFSGTAPYNEQFF.

V gene TRBV5-1 combines with J gene TRBJ2-5; the match to TRBD2 covers 9 bases. Germline V gene data show CDR1 as SGHRS and CDR2 as YFSETQ. CDR3 length equals 15 residues. V lost 3 bases to trimming and J lost 1 base; unmatched junction nucleotides: 4. The CDR3 DNA is TGCGCCAGCAGCTCTCTAGCGGGATCCCAAGAGACCCAGTACTTC. This gives the protein CASSSLAGSQETQYF.

This sequence joins TRBV9 and TRBJ2-7; the D is unclear. The germline gives CDR1 SGDLS, CDR2 YYNGEE. Trimming pared 4 bases from V and 7 bases from J, leaving 18 bases between. This CDR3 spans 14 amino acids. DNA of the CDR3: TGTGCCAGCAGCATCACCGGGTCTTCGTGGGAGCAGTACTTC. This translates into CASSITGSSWEQYF.

This chain connects TRBV18 to TRBJ1-2; the D gene is possibly TRBD1 (5 bases). Trimming cost V 2 bases and J 8 bases, with 15 bases left between them. The CDR3 sequence is 14 residues long. Germline V lookup: CDR1 KGHSH, CDR2 LQKENI. The CDR3 coding sequence is TGTGCCAGCTCACCAGGACGGGGCGGAGAAGGCTACACCTTC. Protein product: CASSPGRGGEGYTF.

The rearrangement uses TRBV5-6 and TRBJ2-2; D is possibly TRBD1 (7 bases). V was cut by 4 bases and J by 5 bases, with 18 bases left in between. This CDR3 is 16 amino acids long. Germline V gene sequence: CDR1 SGHDT, CDR2 YYEEEE. CDR3 sequence reads: CASSRRPRGRTGELFF. The CDR3 nucleotides are TGTGCCAGCAGCAGAAGACCCAGGGGGAGGACCGGGGAGCTGTTTTTT. The full variable domain, completed using reference TRBV5-6 and TRBJ2-2, is DAGVTQSPTHLIKTRGQQVTLRCSPKSGHDTVSWYQQALGQGPQFIFQYYEEEERQRGNFPDRFSGHQFPNYSSELNVNALLLGDSALYLCASSRRPRGRTGELFFGEGSRLTVL.

J is TRBJ2-7 and V is TRBV14; 7 bases match TRBD1. Trimming at V came to 5 bases and at J to 3 bases, leaving 4 bases not matched to a gene. From germline, CDR1 is SGHDN and CDR2 FVKESK. This CDR3 is built from 13 residues. The CDR3 here is CASSARQGYEQYF. In DNA, the CDR3 is TGTGCCAGCAGCGCTAGACAGGGCTACGAGCAGTACTTC. The full variable domain, with the rest looked up from reference TRBV14 and TRBJ2-7, is EAGVTQFPSHSVIEKGQTVTLRCDPISGHDNLYWYRRVMGKEIKFLLHFVKESKQDESGMPNNRFLAERTGGTYSTLKVQPAELEDSGVYFCASSARQGYEQYFGPGTRLTVT.

The gene calls are TRBV13 and TRBJ2-7; D not resolved. The CDR3 contains 13 residues. The germline V and J ends were trimmed by 2 bases and 4 bases, with 9 bases remaining between them. Germline V CDR1 and CDR2: PRHDT, FYEKMQ (reference sequence). CDR3 sequence (DNA): TGTGCCAGCAGCTTAAAGGTAAATTACGAGCAGTACTTC. It yields the protein CASSLKVNYEQYF.

V usage is TRBV6-5 and J usage is TRBJ1-1, with unresolved D. Trimming removed 5 bases at V and 0 bases at J, with 7 bases between. This CDR3 has 13 residues. CDR1 and CDR2 from the germline V gene are MNHEY and SVGAGI. Here the CDR3 reads CASSRVMNTEAFF. In DNA, the CDR3 is TGTGCCAGCAGTCGTGTCATGAACACTGAAGCTTTCTTT.

The rearrangement uses TRBV5-1 and TRBJ1-1; D perhaps matches TRBD1 (5 bases). The CDR3 is made up of 13 amino acids. V dropped 4 bases and J dropped 4 bases, with 11 bases sitting between them. From germline, CDR1 is SGHRS and CDR2 YFSETQ. The CDR3, as DNA: TGCGCCAGCAGCCCTGAGAGGGGCACTGAAGCTTTCTTT. It yields the protein CASSPERGTEAFF. The full variable domain, with the rest looked up from reference TRBV5-1 and TRBJ1-1, is KAGVTQTPRYLIKTRGQQVTLSCSPISGHRSVSWYQQTPGQGLQFLFEYFSETQRNKGNFPGRFSGRQFSNSRSEMNVSTLELGDSALYLCASSPERGTEAFFGQGTRLTVV.

The chain employs TRBV27 and TRBJ2-2; TRBD2 matches at 9 bases. CDR1 is MNHEY and CDR2 is SMNVEV in the germline V gene (reference sequence). CDR3 length: 16 amino acids. V shed 5 bases and J 7 bases; nucleotides not matched to a gene: 11. The CDR3 bases are TGTGCCAGCAGTCCCCGGGTAGCGGGAGATTTCGGGGAGCTGTTTTTT. Amino acids: CASSPRVAGDFGELFF.

This clone was counted once. The CDR3 is CARGRFGQPQHF. The DNA of the CDR3 is TGTGCCAGGGGGCGGTTTGGTCAGCCCCAGCATTTT. The chain employs TRBV28 and TRBJ1-5, with a weak D call TRBD1 (5 bases). Trimming shortened V by 9 bases and J by 6 bases, and 12 bases separated the two germline ends. The CDR3 runs to 12 residues. Germline lookup yields CDR1 MDHEN and CDR2 SYDVKM.